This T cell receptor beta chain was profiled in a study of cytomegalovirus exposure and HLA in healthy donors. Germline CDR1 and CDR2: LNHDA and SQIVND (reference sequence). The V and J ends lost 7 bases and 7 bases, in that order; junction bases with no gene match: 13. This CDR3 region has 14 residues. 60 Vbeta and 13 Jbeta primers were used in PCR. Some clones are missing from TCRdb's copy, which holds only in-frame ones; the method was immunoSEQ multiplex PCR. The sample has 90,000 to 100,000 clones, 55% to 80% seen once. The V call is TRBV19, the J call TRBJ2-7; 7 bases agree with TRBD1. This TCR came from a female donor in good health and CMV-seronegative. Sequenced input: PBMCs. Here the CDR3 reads CASKPSGGRVEQYF. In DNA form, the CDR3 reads TGTGCCAGTAAACCCTCAGGGGGTAGGGTGGAGCAGTACTTC.